These T cell receptor beta chains were read from a single sample in a study of graft-versus-host responses after intestinal transplantation. Only in-frame clones appear in the TCRdb table, and some are missing; sequencing was by immunoSEQ multiplex PCR. Among approximately 75,000 clones, roughly 94% were seen once, and the ten largest hold less than 0.65%. These receptors lack a known antigen. The source was unstimulated CD8+ T cells sorted from spleen or lymph node cells, collected before intestinal transplant. These receptors were collected from a human donor who received an intestinal transplant. Each CDR3 is given with its conserved first and last residue. The order of the fields is V gene, CDR3 protein.

TRBV2,CATAGGLAGDSSYEQYF
TRBV5-6,CASSLVGVRGYTF
TRBV15,CATSRSLKQGSYEQYF
TRBV28,CASSLTGDWAYEQYF
TRBV7-9,CASSLGENTEAFF
TRBV27,CASSADGEPNEKLFF
TRBV27,CASTPASGGVGGYTF
TRBV4-1,CASSQVSGLVTEQYF
TRBV28,CASLPAGGLNEQFF
TRBV6-5,CASILSRDMNTEAFF
TRBV6-5,CASSYSIGSLDEQYF
TRBV7-9,CASSLSDRVKYF
TRBV4-1,CASSRENTEAFF
TRBV19,CASSIRPGYEQYF